A selection of T cell receptor beta chains follows, all from one sample in a study of lymphopenia after photon versus proton radiotherapy. Here immunoSEQ multiplex PCR was the method, and the copy in TCRdb shows in-frame clones only, minus some. The sample yields about 58,000 clones, roughly 80% seen once. Sequenced here: peripheral blood, sampled from a patient treated with proton-based radiotherapy. Every receptor here comes from a man aged 60 to 75 with pancreatic cancer. The CDR3 runs from the conserved cysteine through the conserved F or W. Fields, in order: J gene, clone size, D gene, V gene, CDR3 protein, CDR3 DNA. A D gene is named only where the DNA matches it firmly. A row's size may be missing; if present it is once, few, many or a size class.

J: TRBJ2-1
size: once
D: NA
V: TRBV28
CDR3: CASRLAYNEQFF
DNA: TGTGCCAGCAGACTAGCCTACAATGAGCAGTTCTTC

J: TRBJ1-2
size: NA
D: NA
V: TRBV28
CDR3: CASSSNTPPLDRSGTRSEGYTF
DNA: TGTGCCAGCAGTTCAAACACTCCCCCCCTCGACAGGTCCGGGACGAGGTCAGAAGGCTACACCTTC

J: TRBJ2-1
size: NA
D: NA
V: TRBV28
CDR3: CASSLGPGAGNHNEQFF
DNA: TGTGCCAGCAGTTTAGGTCCCGGGGCGGGTAACCACAATGAGCAGTTCTTC

J: TRBJ1-1
size: NA
D: NA
V: TRBV19
CDR3: CASSIRDNPSGAFF
DNA: TGTGCCAGTAGTATCCGTGACAATCCTAGCGGAGCTTTCTTT

J: TRBJ2-7
size: NA
D: NA
V: TRBV5-1
CDR3: CASSRDLGKYEQYF
DNA: TGCGCCAGCAGCCGGGACCTAGGAAAATACGAGCAGTACTTC

J: TRBJ1-4
size: few
D: TRBD1
V: TRBV10-3
CDR3: CAIRATGTANEKLFF
DNA: TGTGCCATCAGAGCTACCGGGACAGCGAATGAAAAACTGTTTTTT

J: TRBJ1-1
size: NA
D: NA
V: TRBV19
CDR3: CASSPQTGAYAEAFF
DNA: TGTGCCAGTAGTCCCCAGACAGGAGCTTACGCTGAAGCTTTCTTT

J: TRBJ2-5
size: NA
D: NA
V: TRBV23-1
CDR3: CASSPGAHRKTQETQYF
DNA: TGCGCCAGCAGTCCAGGGGCCCATAGAAAAACACAAGAGACCCAGTACTTC

J: TRBJ1-2
size: NA
D: NA
V: TRBV21-1
CDR3: CASSKEEANRGDYGYTF
DNA: TGTGCCAGCAGCAAAGAGGAGGCGAACAGGGGCGACTATGGCTACACCTTC

J: TRBJ1-2
size: few
D: NA
V: TRBV7-9
CDR3: CASSSGLFGYTF
DNA: TGTGCCAGCAGCTCGGGACTGTTTGGCTACACCTTC

J: TRBJ1-1
size: NA
D: NA
V: TRBV4-3
CDR3: CASSQALVSAEAFF
DNA: TGCGCCAGCAGCCAAGCCCTTGTTTCCGCTGAAGCTTTCTTT

J: TRBJ2-2
size: NA
D: TRBD2
V: TRBV7-2
CDR3: CASSLSGVPGELFF
DNA: TGTGCCAGCAGCCTGAGCGGGGTCCCCGGGGAGCTGTTTTTT

J: TRBJ2-1
size: NA
D: TRBD2
V: TRBV7-9
CDR3: CASSSPRGSGRGGEQFF
DNA: TGTGCCAGCAGCTCGCCCCGGGGGAGCGGGAGAGGTGGTGAGCAGTTCTTC

J: TRBJ2-7
size: few
D: NA
V: TRBV19
CDR3: CASSMGGNSYEQYF
DNA: TGTGCCAGTAGTATGGGCGGGAACTCCTACGAGCAGTACTTC

J: TRBJ1-2
size: NA
D: NA
V: TRBV5-1
CDR3: CASSLIQGNYGYTF
DNA: TGCGCCAGCAGCTTGATTCAGGGGAACTATGGCTACACCTTC

J: TRBJ2-6
size: NA
D: NA
V: TRBV14
CDR3: CASSQAGPRANVLTF
DNA: TGTGCCAGCAGCCAAGCTGGGCCTAGGGCCAACGTCCTGACTTTC

J: TRBJ1-1
size: NA
D: NA
V: TRBV18
CDR3: CASSLLQGKGTEAFF
DNA: TGTGCCAGCTCACTCCTACAGGGAAAGGGCACTGAAGCTTTCTTT

J: TRBJ1-2
size: once
D: NA
V: TRBV5-1
CDR3: CASSLEGGGYTF
DNA: TGCGCCAGCAGCTTGGAAGGGGGTGGCTACACCTTC

J: TRBJ2-2
size: NA
D: TRBD1
V: TRBV2
CDR3: CASNRDRGRTNTGELFF
DNA: TGTGCCAGCAATAGGGACAGGGGCCGCACCAACACCGGGGAGCTGTTTTTT

J: TRBJ2-1
size: NA
D: NA
V: TRBV29-1
CDR3: CSVEVSRGSLSSYNEQFF
DNA: TGCAGCGTTGAAGTAAGCCGTGGGAGCCTAAGCTCCTACAATGAGCAGTTCTTC

J: TRBJ2-1
size: NA
D: NA
V: TRBV13
CDR3: CASRHSAGLGNEQFF
DNA: TGTGCCAGCAGACACTCGGCAGGCTTGGGGAATGAGCAGTTCTTC

J: TRBJ2-3
size: NA
D: TRBD2
V: TRBV5-1
CDR3: CASSDGTSGRGSDTQYF
DNA: TGCGCCAGCAGCGACGGGACTAGCGGGAGAGGGTCAGATACGCAGTATTTT

J: TRBJ2-3
size: NA
D: NA
V: TRBV4-2
CDR3: CASSQDLRTPTDTQYF
DNA: TGTGCCAGCAGCCAAGATCTAAGGACACCCACAGATACGCAGTATTTT

J: TRBJ2-2
size: NA
D: NA
V: TRBV29-1
CDR3: CSVGGGRSNTGELFF
DNA: TGCAGCGTTGGAGGAGGGCGGTCGAACACCGGGGAGCTGTTTTTT

J: TRBJ1-1
size: NA
D: NA
V: TRBV5-1
CDR3: CASSLGGRATEAFF
DNA: TGCGCCAGCAGCTTGGGGGGCAGGGCTACTGAAGCTTTCTTT

J: TRBJ2-3
size: NA
D: TRBD2
V: TRBV7-2
CDR3: CASSLVGGGGLNTQYF
DNA: TGTGCCAGCAGCTTAGTGGGCGGGGGGGGTTTAAATACGCAGTATTTT

J: TRBJ1-3
size: once
D: NA
V: TRBV7-6
CDR3: CASSLIGLNGISGNTIYF
DNA: TGTGCCAGCAGCTTAATAGGGCTGAATGGGATCTCTGGAAACACCATATATTTT

J: TRBJ2-5
size: NA
D: NA
V: TRBV19
CDR3: CASSTAVFQETQYF
DNA: TGTGCCAGTTCTACAGCGGTCTTTCAAGAGACCCAGTACTTC

J: TRBJ1-4
size: NA
D: NA
V: TRBV6-1
CDR3: CASRGRGTNEKLFF
DNA: TGTGCCAGCAGGGGTCGGGGGACTAATGAAAAACTGTTTTTT

J: TRBJ2-3
size: NA
D: TRBD1
V: TRBV2
CDR3: CASNRQGPDTQYF
DNA: TGTGCCAGCAATCGACAGGGTCCAGATACGCAGTATTTT

J: TRBJ2-7
size: few
D: TRBD2
V: TRBV30
CDR3: CAWSQLSGIDEQYF
DNA: TGTGCCTGGAGTCAACTTAGCGGGATCGACGAGCAGTACTTC

J: TRBJ2-3
size: NA
D: TRBD2
V: TRBV7-9
CDR3: CASSSGVAGATDTQYF
DNA: TGTGCCAGCAGCTCAGGGGTAGCGGGAGCCACAGATACGCAGTATTTT

J: TRBJ2-3
size: few
D: NA
V: TRBV18
CDR3: CASSPLGDTQYF
DNA: TGTGCCAGCTCACCGCTGGGAGATACGCAGTATTTT

J: TRBJ1-4
size: NA
D: NA
V: TRBV6-5
CDR3: CASSRTVGEKLFF
DNA: TGTGCCAGCAGTCGGACAGTGGGGGAAAAACTGTTTTTT

J: TRBJ1-1
size: few
D: NA
V: TRBV30
CDR3: CAWSWGMNTEAFF
DNA: TGTGCCTGGAGCTGGGGAATGAACACTGAAGCTTTCTTT

J: TRBJ1-1
size: once
D: TRBD1
V: TRBV19
CDR3: CASIDRGPTEAFF
DNA: TGTGCCAGTATTGACAGGGGGCCCACTGAAGCTTTCTTT

J: TRBJ2-5
size: NA
D: NA
V: TRBV19
CDR3: CASSKGLKAGETQYF
DNA: TGTGCCAGTAGTAAGGGCCTCAAAGCGGGAGAGACCCAGTACTTC

J: TRBJ2-3
size: NA
D: NA
V: TRBV29-1
CDR3: CSVRTQDLRADTQYF
DNA: TGCAGCGTTCGGACTCAGGATTTACGGGCAGATACGCAGTATTTT

J: TRBJ2-7
size: NA
D: NA
V: TRBV5-1
CDR3: CASSLAGVKNYEQYF
DNA: TGCGCCAGCAGCTTGGCAGGTGTCAAGAATTACGAGCAGTACTTC

J: TRBJ2-1
size: NA
D: TRBD2
V: TRBV4-2
CDR3: CASSRGLAGVDEQFF
DNA: TGTGCCAGCAGCCGAGGACTAGCGGGAGTGGATGAGCAGTTCTTC

J: TRBJ2-1
size: NA
D: NA
V: TRBV7-9
CDR3: CASSPRGLGSYNEQFF
DNA: TGTGCCAGCAGCCCGAGGGGACTGGGCTCCTACAATGAGCAGTTCTTC

J: TRBJ2-7
size: NA
D: NA
V: TRBV5-1
CDR3: CASSSIFSNEQYF
DNA: TGCGCCAGCAGCTCCATCTTTAGTAACGAGCAGTACTTC

J: TRBJ2-7
size: NA
D: NA
V: TRBV28
CDR3: CASSFRLDRPFYEQYF
DNA: TGTGCCAGCAGTTTTAGGTTGGACAGACCCTTTTACGAGCAGTACTTC

J: TRBJ2-1
size: NA
D: TRBD2
V: TRBV9
CDR3: CASSSDTSGNGRRQFF
DNA: TGTGCCAGCAGCTCGGATACTAGCGGGAATGGGAGGAGGCAGTTCTTC

J: TRBJ1-1
size: NA
D: TRBD1
V: TRBV11-1
CDR3: CASSPGTGVTEAFF
DNA: TGTGCCAGCAGCCCCGGGACAGGGGTGACTGAAGCTTTCTTT

J: TRBJ2-7
size: NA
D: NA
V: TRBV7-2
CDR3: CASTHPPDRSYEQYF
DNA: TGTGCCAGCACCCACCCACCGGACAGATCCTACGAGCAGTACTTC

J: TRBJ2-5
size: NA
D: NA
V: TRBV6-1
CDR3: CASSEVRLGETQYF
DNA: TGTGCCAGCAGTGAGGTCCGATTGGGGGAGACCCAGTACTTC

J: TRBJ1-3
size: NA
D: TRBD1
V: TRBV11-3
CDR3: CASSSPGQGENAGNTIYF
DNA: TGTGCCAGCAGCTCACCGGGACAGGGGGAGAACGCTGGAAACACCATATATTTT

J: TRBJ2-5
size: NA
D: NA
V: TRBV9
CDR3: CASSVSPPETQYF
DNA: TGTGCCAGCAGCGTATCCCCACCGGAGACCCAGTACTTC

J: TRBJ1-3
size: NA
D: NA
V: TRBV5-1
CDR3: CASSLGPAGNTIYF
DNA: TGCGCCAGCAGTCTCGGCCCCGCCGGAAACACCATATATTTT

J: TRBJ2-1
size: NA
D: TRBD1
V: TRBV10-3
CDR3: CAISRQGGNEQFF
DNA: TGTGCCATCAGTAGACAGGGGGGAAATGAGCAGTTCTTC

J: TRBJ2-5
size: NA
D: NA
V: TRBV29-1
CDR3: CSDQETQYF
DNA: TGCAGCGACCAAGAGACCCAGTACTTC

J: TRBJ1-1
size: NA
D: NA
V: TRBV4-1
CDR3: CASRGGLDTEAFF
DNA: TGCGCCAGCAGGGGAGGGCTGGACACTGAAGCTTTCTTT

J: TRBJ2-7
size: NA
D: TRBD1
V: TRBV5-1
CDR3: CARLDRGNYEQYF
DNA: TGCGCCAGACTTGACAGGGGGAACTACGAGCAGTACTTC

J: TRBJ1-1
size: NA
D: NA
V: TRBV6-1
CDR3: CASSDGSLEAFF
DNA: TGTGCCAGCAGTGACGGGAGCCTTGAAGCTTTCTTT

J: TRBJ2-3
size: NA
D: TRBD1
V: TRBV7-3
CDR3: CASSPQGTGGTDTQYF
DNA: TGTGCCAGCAGCCCCCAGGGGACAGGTGGAACAGATACGCAGTATTTT

J: TRBJ2-1
size: few
D: NA
V: TRBV18
CDR3: CASSPPGGEQFF
DNA: TGTGCCAGCTCACCACCGGGGGGTGAGCAGTTCTTC

J: TRBJ2-7
size: once
D: NA
V: TRBV28
CDR3: CASSVQLGSYEQYF
DNA: TGTGCCAGCAGTGTACAGTTGGGTTCCTACGAGCAGTACTTC

J: TRBJ2-6
size: NA
D: NA
V: TRBV11-3
CDR3: CASRNSGANVLTF
DNA: TGTGCCAGCAGAAATTCTGGGGCCAACGTCCTGACTTTC